The 14 T cell receptor beta chains listed next were all sequenced from one sample in a study of blood T cell repertoires in COVID-19. This table comes from immunoSEQ multiplex PCR, and its TCRdb copy is limited to in-frame clones, with some not included. The repertoire consists of around 89,000 clones, with about two thirds occurring once and the leading ten covering around 15%. What was sequenced was peripheral blood. These receptors were obtained from a woman aged 80 or over with acute or convalescent COVID-19.

The chain uses TRBV5-6 and TRBJ1-6, with unresolved D. Between the trimmed V and J ends, which lost 0 bases and 5 bases, there was a span of 18 bases. CDR3 length: 18 amino acids. Germline-derived CDR1 and CDR2 are SGHDT and YYEEEE. The DNA for the CDR3 is TGTGCCAGCAGCTTGGTCTCAGGCGTGGACTTGGATAATTCACCCCTCCACTTT. It is translated as CASSLVSGVDLDNSPLHF.

The V gene is TRBV9, the J gene TRBJ1-1; 7 bases agree with TRBD1. Germline-derived CDR1 and CDR2 are SGDLS and YYNGEE. V was clipped by 4 bases and J by 0 bases; unmatched bases: 6. This CDR3 has 15 amino acids. The CDR3 bases are TGTGCCAGCAGCAGCCGACAGGGAATGAACACTGAAGCTTTCTTT. Translating it yields CASSSRQGMNTEAFF.

This clone has more than one count but fewer than ten. This chain joins TRBV5-6 and TRBJ2-7; TRBD1 might be the D (6 bases). Germline-derived CDR1 and CDR2 are SGHDT and YYEEEE. This CDR3 is built from 14 residues. The germline V and J ends were trimmed by 4 bases and 4 bases, with 15 bases remaining between them. The CDR3 DNA follows: TGTGCCAGCAGCGGGGGCCCGACAGCTTACGAGCAGTACTTC. This sequence encodes CASSGGPTAYEQYF.

This clone was detected only a few times. The rearrangement links TRBV7-2 to TRBJ2-7; 8 bases are shared with TRBD1. Germline V gene sequence: CDR1 SGHTA, CDR2 FQGNSA. There are 14 residues in the CDR3. The V segment lost 3 bases and the J segment 1 base; nucleotides outside the gene matches: 2. The CDR3 here is CASSLDRASYEQYF. CDR3 nucleotide sequence: TGTGCCAGCAGCTTGGACAGGGCTTCCTACGAGCAGTACTTC.

This chain links TRBV12-5 with TRBJ2-3, with TRBD2 matching over 16 bases. This CDR3 comprises 16 residues. The J segment lost 9 bases and the V segment lost 4 bases, leaving 7 bases of the junction unmatched. Looked up from germline, CDR1 is LGHNT and CDR2 is FRNRAP. The CDR3 protein is CASGSPTGLAGGTQYF. The CDR3 coding sequence is TGTGCTAGTGGTTCACCAACGGGACTAGCGGGGGGGACGCAGTATTTT. The full variable domain, rest sourced from reference TRBV12-5 and TRBJ2-3, is DARVTQTPRHKVTEMGQEVTMRCQPILGHNTVFWYRQTMMQGLELLAYFRNRAPLDDSGMPKDRFSAEMPDATLATLKIQPSEPRDSAVYFCASGSPTGLAGGTQYFGPGTRLTVL.

This clone was detected ten times or more. The rearrangement uses TRBV5-4 and TRBJ1-1; weak D call: TRBD1 (6 bases). The CDR3 extends over 13 amino acids. Germline V CDR1 and CDR2: SGHNT, YYREEE (reference sequence). Trimming removed 8 bases from V and 2 bases from J, with 13 bases in between. DNA of the CDR3: TGTGCCAGTCAGGGGCGGAAAAACACTGAAGCTTTCTTT. Translated: CASQGRKNTEAFF.

This clone was found many times. The chain joins TRBV15 to TRBJ2-5; D uncertain. V was shortened by 0 bases and J by 5 bases, with 13 bases between the two germline ends. CDR3 length: 15 residues. CDR1 is LNHNV and CDR2 is YYDKDF in the germline V gene (reference sequence). CDR3 coding DNA: TGTGCCACCAGCAGAGATCTAGACTCAAGGGAGACCCAGTACTTC. Residues: CATSRDLDSRETQYF.

The chain is built from TRBV18 and TRBJ1-5; D remains unclear. The CDR3 contains 16 residues. Germline CDR1 reads KGHSH; CDR2 reads LQKENI. V was pared by 3 bases and J by 1 base, with 13 bases between. Here the CDR3 reads CASSPRSRMSNQPQHF. CDR3 nucleotides: TGTGCCAGCTCACCGCGGAGCAGAATGAGCAATCAGCCCCAGCATTTT.

Details on this clone: One base away lies a much larger clone, so this may be a sequencing read error. This CDR3 is also generated by other DNA sequences in the sample. The chain combines TRBV9 with TRBJ1-1; maybe TRBD1 (6 bases). This CDR3 is 14 amino acids long. The germline gives CDR1 SGDLS, CDR2 YYNGEE. In DNA form, the CDR3 reads TGCGCCAGCAGGAGGGGGGGCATGAACACTGAAGCTTTCTTT. It is translated as CASRRGGMNTEAFF.

The chain combines TRBV25-1 with TRBJ2-1; 7 bases fit TRBD1. Germline lookup yields CDR1 MGHDK and CDR2 SYGVNS. V trimming: 6 bases; J trimming: 5 bases; junction bases outside the gene matches: 13. The CDR3 consists of 16 residues. The CDR3 nucleotides are TGTGCCAGCAGGCAACTCGGACAGGACGATAACAATGAGCAGTTCTTC. Its translation: CASRQLGQDDNNEQFF.

V usage is TRBV19 and J usage is TRBJ1-5; 7 bases align to TRBD1. Germline lookup yields CDR1 LNHDA and CDR2 SQIVND (reference sequence). V lost 4 bases and J lost 5; bases outside the gene matches: 5. The CDR3 has 14 amino acids. This CDR3 is CASSTTGVYQPQHF. For the CDR3, the DNA is TGTGCCAGTAGTACCACAGGGGTTTATCAGCCCCAGCATTTT.

The chain is built from TRBV2 and TRBJ2-3; possibly TRBD2 for D (5 bases). Trimming took 7 bases from V and 9 from J, leaving 14 bases between them. Germline CDR1 is SNHLY and CDR2 is FYNNEI. This CDR3 is 12 amino acids long. CDR3 DNA: TGTGCCAGCACGAGGGAGTACTCCACGCAGTATTTT. Protein product: CASTREYSTQYF.

This clone has only one observation. CDR3 DNA sequence: TGCAGTGCTAGTCCCGGGGGACGGGGCGCAGATACGCAGTATTTT. Amino acid sequence: CSASPGGRGADTQYF. The rearrangement links TRBV20-1 to TRBJ2-3; weak D call: TRBD2 (6 bases). Germline assignment: CDR1 DFQATT and CDR2 SNEGSKA (reference sequence). This CDR3 region has 15 residues. V was trimmed by 3 bases and J by 4 bases, leaving 17 bases between them.

The V gene is TRBV11-1, the J gene TRBJ2-1, with TRBD2 matching over 8 bases. The CDR3 is 16 residues long. Germline V gene lookup returns CDR1 SGHAT and CDR2 FQDESV (reference sequence). V gave up 5 bases and J gave up 8 bases; unmatched junction bases: 14. CDR3 DNA sequence: TGTGCCAGCAGCACTCTTATGCGGGGGGCCGTCTATGAGCAGTTCTTC. It translates to CASSTLMRGAVYEQFF.